The 21 T cell receptor beta chains given below trace back to one sample, sequenced in a study of lymphopenia after photon versus proton radiotherapy. Sequencing was performed with immunoSEQ multiplex PCR; in TCRdb, only in-frame clones are kept and a portion is missing. In the table there are 55,000 to 70,000 clones, about 90% of which are singletons. The sequencing here drew on peripheral blood, taken from a patient treated with photon-based radiotherapy. The origin of the receptors is a woman aged 40-49 years with cholangiocarcinoma.

The chain joins TRBV9 to TRBJ2-7, with D tentatively TRBD2 (5 bases). Germline V lookup: CDR1 SGDLS, CDR2 YYNGEE. The CDR3 loop spans 15 amino acids. With 4 bases removed from V and 0 bases from J, the gap between germline ends came to 14 bases. CDR3: CASSPQTTLSYEQYF. For the CDR3, the DNA is TGTGCCAGCAGCCCCCAGACTACCCTCTCCTACGAGCAGTACTTC.

This chain connects TRBV18 to TRBJ2-3; 7 nucleotides match TRBD2. The CDR3 is made up of 14 amino acids. Germline trimming cut 3 bases from V and 6 bases from J; bases unmatched to any gene: 6. Germline-derived CDR1 and CDR2 are KGHSH and LQKENI. The CDR3 is CASSPGLSQDTQYF. In DNA form, the CDR3 reads TGTGCCAGCTCACCGGGACTAAGCCAGGATACGCAGTATTTT. Based on the CDR3 plus reference TRBV18 and TRBJ2-3, the full variable domain is NAGVMQNPRHLVRRRGQEARLRCSPMKGHSHVYWYRQLPEEGLKFMVYLQKENIIDESGMPKERFSAEFPKEGPSILRIQQVVRGDSAAYFCASSPGLSQDTQYFGPGTRLTVL.

This clone has just one count. This chain uses TRBV27 with TRBJ2-7; D gene ambiguous. This CDR3 is built from 13 residues. V was trimmed by 6 bases and J by 0 bases, leaving 9 bases between them. CDR1 MNHEY and CDR2 SMNVEV come from the germline V gene (reference sequence). CDR3 DNA sequence: TGTGCCAGCAGCCCTCGGACCTCCTACGAGCAGTACTTC. This gives the protein CASSPRTSYEQYF.

This sequence joins TRBV28 and TRBJ1-6; TRBD1 might be the D (5 bases). Germline-derived CDR1 and CDR2 are MDHEN and SYDVKM. The V end was cut by 1 base, the J end by 5 bases, with 9 bases between. The CDR3 covers 15 residues. For the CDR3, the DNA is TGTGCCAGCAGTTTATCGACAGTCCATAATTCACCCCTCCACTTT. Translating it yields CASSLSTVHNSPLHF.

This sequence joins TRBV2 and TRBJ1-1; D might be TRBD1 (5 bases). Trimming shortened V by 0 bases and J by 1 base, and 6 bases separated the two germline ends. This CDR3 is 14 amino acids long. Per germline, CDR1 SNHLY and CDR2 FYNNEI. CDR3 sequence: CASSEAGGNTEAFF. The CDR3 DNA follows: TGTGCCAGCAGTGAAGCGGGGGGGAACACTGAAGCTTTCTTT.

The chain couples TRBV5-1 to TRBJ1-1; 12 nucleotides line up with TRBD1. Germline-derived CDR1 and CDR2 are SGHRS and YFSETQ. The J segment lost 5 bases and the V segment lost 0 bases, leaving 2 bases of the junction unmatched. The CDR3 is made up of 15 amino acids. DNA of the CDR3: TGCGCCAGCAGCTTGGGGGACAGGGGGCGGACTGAAGCTTTCTTT. It specifies CASSLGDRGRTEAFF.

The chain links TRBV20-1 to TRBJ2-1; D is unresolved. Germline V gene lookup returns CDR1 DFQATT and CDR2 SNEGSKA (reference sequence). Trimming took off 6 bases at V and 7 bases at J, with 7 bases between the two ends. CDR3 length equals 10 residues. CDR3 sequence reads: CSAAQNEQFF. The CDR3 bases are TGCAGTGCCGCCCAAAATGAGCAGTTCTTC.

Comment on this clone: The junction departs from the called germline gene at one end, perhaps through a read error. V usage is TRBV11-2 and J usage is TRBJ2-1, with 11 bases lining up with TRBD2. CDR1 SGHAT and CDR2 FQNNGV come from the germline V gene. The CDR3 has 16 residues. The CDR3 loop is CASSLGLAGGYSEQFF. The CDR3 DNA reads TGTGCCAGCAGCTTAGGCCTAGCGGGAGGCTACAGTGAGCAGTTCTTC.

This chain uses TRBV11-3 with TRBJ2-1; D may correspond to TRBD1 or TRBD2 (5 bases each). Trimming took 0 bases from V and 13 from J, leaving 16 bases between them. The length of the CDR3 is 14 residues. Germline-derived CDR1 and CDR2 are SGHNT and YENEEA. In DNA form, the CDR3 reads TGTGCCAGCAGCTTAGATACGCGGTCAGGGAGACAGTTCTTC. The encoded protein is CASSLDTRSGRQFF.

The chain combines TRBV29-1 with TRBJ1-2; D unclear. Germline assignment: CDR1 SQVTM and CDR2 ANQGSEA. CDR3 size: 12 residues. V was cut by 6 bases and J by 4 bases, with 12 bases left in between. The CDR3 loop is CSVADTSYGYTF. CDR3 DNA: TGCAGCGTCGCTGACACCTCCTATGGCTACACCTTC.

V gene TRBV5-1 combines with J gene TRBJ2-5; weak D call: TRBD1 (5 bases). Germline V gene lookup returns CDR1 SGHRS and CDR2 YFSETQ. The CDR3 totals 14 residues. With 0 bases removed from V and 4 bases from J, the gap between germline ends came to 10 bases. In nucleotides, the CDR3 is TGCGCCAGCAGCTTGGGTCAGGGTGTAGAGACCCAGTACTTC. This sequence encodes CASSLGQGVETQYF.

The rearrangement uses TRBV6-6 and TRBJ1-2, with a tentative D call TRBD1 (5 bases). In germline, CDR1 is MNHNY, CDR2 SVGAGI (reference sequence). CDR3 size: 12 residues. The ends were cut back, 3 bases at V and 7 bases at J, with 9 bases in the middle. The CDR3 sequence: CASSYQGFGYTF. The CDR3 DNA is TGTGCCAGCAGTTATCAGGGATTTGGCTACACCTTC.

This clone was counted once. This rearrangement joins TRBV5-4 to TRBJ2-3; TRBD2 aligns across 9 bases. The germline gives CDR1 SGHNT, CDR2 YYREEE (reference sequence). This CDR3 is built from 17 residues. Losses at the gene ends were 2 bases for V and 3 bases for J; bases not matched to a gene: 10. The CDR3 loop is CASSLGGREGRTDTQYF. CDR3 in DNA: TGTGCCAGCAGCTTAGGGGGGCGGGAGGGCCGTACAGATACGCAGTATTTT.

This clone was counted a single time. The V call is TRBV10-2, the J call TRBJ1-2; D not resolved. The V gene lost 2 bases and the J gene lost 7 bases, with 8 bases spanning the gap. The length of the CDR3 is 12 residues. Germline values: CDR1 WSHSY, CDR2 SAAADI. The CDR3 reads CASSERQIGYTF. In nucleotides, the CDR3 is TGCGCCAGCAGTGAGCGGCAGATTGGCTACACCTTC.

This clone was recorded once. The chain carries TRBV30 and TRBJ1-5; D not certain. There are 13 residues in the CDR3. V shed 4 bases and J shed 0 bases, with 7 bases lying between them. In germline, CDR1 is GTSNPN, CDR2 SVGIG (reference sequence). This CDR3 reads CAWTPDSNQPQHF. For the CDR3, the DNA is TGTGCCTGGACCCCTGATAGCAATCAGCCCCAGCATTTT.

This clone showed up just once. The rearrangement uses TRBV6-6 and TRBJ2-5; TRBD1 matches 7 bases. Germline CDR1 is MNHNY and CDR2 is SVGAGI (reference sequence). The V segment lost 5 bases and the J segment 5 bases; nucleotides outside the gene matches: 5. The CDR3 covers 13 residues. CDR3 DNA sequence: TGTGCCAGCAGTCGAAACAGGGGTGAGACCCAGTACTTC. Its protein is CASSRNRGETQYF.

The chain recombines TRBV30 with TRBJ1-6; D ambiguous. This CDR3 is built from 15 residues. V was trimmed by 2 bases and J by 8 bases, leaving 16 bases between them. Germline V lookup: CDR1 GTSNPN, CDR2 SVGIG (reference sequence). The CDR3 region has the DNA TGTGCCTGGAGTCCCTGGCGTGTTGGGGATTCACCCCTCCACTTT. Amino acids: CAWSPWRVGDSPLHF. The whole variable domain, filled in from reference TRBV30 and TRBJ1-6, reads SQTIHQWPATLVQPVGSPLSLECTVEGTSNPNLYWYRQAAGRGLQLLFYSVGIGQISSEVPQNLSASRPQDRQFILSSKKLLLSDSGFYLCAWSPWRVGDSPLHFGNGTRLTVT.

The V call is TRBV6-6, the J call TRBJ1-2; D unclear. Trimming pared 6 bases from V and 5 bases from J, leaving 19 bases between. Germline CDR1 reads MNHNY; CDR2 reads SVGAGI (reference sequence). The CDR3 extends over 15 amino acids. The CDR3 spells CASRYTDIGWYGYTF. CDR3 coding DNA: TGTGCCAGCAGATATACCGACATAGGGTGGTATGGCTACACCTTC.

This chain uses TRBV9 with TRBJ2-7, with a possible D match to TRBD2 (6 bases). Per germline, CDR1 SGDLS and CDR2 YYNGEE. This CDR3 is built from 14 residues. Between the trimmed V and J ends, which lost 2 bases and 4 bases, there was a span of 13 bases. As DNA, the CDR3 is TGTGCCAGCAGCGTGGGGGGTCAGGGTTACGAGCAGTACTTC. Protein sequence: CASSVGGQGYEQYF.

The CDR3 reads CSVAPSGRAYEQYF. Here the CDR3 DNA reads TGCAGCGTAGCCCCTAGCGGGAGGGCCTACGAGCAGTACTTC. The chain employs TRBV29-1 and TRBJ2-7; TRBD2 aligns across 12 bases. The CDR3 length is 14 residues. The junction had 5 bases not matched to a gene; V was cut back by 6 bases and J by 2 bases. Germline CDR1 SQVTM, CDR2 ANQGSEA.

V gene TRBV29-1 combines with J gene TRBJ2-3; 10 bases match TRBD2. The V gene end was trimmed by 5 bases and the J gene end by 7 bases; junction bases not matched to a gene: 12. This CDR3 spans 15 amino acids. CDR1 is SQVTM and CDR2 is ANQGSEA in the germline V gene. DNA for the CDR3: TGCAGCGTTACACACCTAGCGGGGGTGGGAAATACGCAGTATTTT. Translation: CSVTHLAGVGNTQYF.